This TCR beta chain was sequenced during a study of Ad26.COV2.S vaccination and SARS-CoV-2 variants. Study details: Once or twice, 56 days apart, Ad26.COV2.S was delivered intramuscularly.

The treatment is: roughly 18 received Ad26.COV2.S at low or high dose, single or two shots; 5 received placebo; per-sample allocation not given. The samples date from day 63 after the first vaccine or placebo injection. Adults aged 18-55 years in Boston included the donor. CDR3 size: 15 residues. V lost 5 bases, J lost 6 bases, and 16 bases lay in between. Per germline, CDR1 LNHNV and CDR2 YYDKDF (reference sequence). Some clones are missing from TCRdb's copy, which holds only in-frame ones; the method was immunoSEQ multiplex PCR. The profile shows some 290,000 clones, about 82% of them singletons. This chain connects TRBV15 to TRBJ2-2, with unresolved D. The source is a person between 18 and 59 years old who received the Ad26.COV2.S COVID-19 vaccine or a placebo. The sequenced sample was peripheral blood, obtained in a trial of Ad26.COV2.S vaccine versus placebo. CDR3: CATSVGKGSPGELFF. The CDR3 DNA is TGTGCCACCAGCGTCGGAAAGGGTAGTCCCGGGGAGCTGTTTTTT.